Listed below are T cell receptor beta chains from one sample, sequenced in a study of T cell responses to AZD1222 COVID-19 vaccine. Only in-frame clones appear in the TCRdb table, and some are missing; sequencing was by immunoSEQ multiplex PCR. Among tens of thousands of clones, approximately 91% were seen once, and the ten largest hold roughly 8%. Sample: peripheral blood, taken on day 0 of AZD1222 vaccination. The source is an adult in good health. Each CDR3 is given without its conserved first and last residue.

CDR3 length: 11
V gene: TRBV29-1
CDR3 protein: SVDGQGNTEAF

CDR3 length: 14
V gene: TRBV11-2
CDR3 protein: ASRRGTSRRGNTIY

CDR3 length: 14
V gene: TRBV11-3
CDR3 protein: ASSSRTSGRRDTQY

CDR3 length: 14
V gene: TRBV15
CDR3 protein: ATSRPTFLAGETQY

CDR3 length: 11
V gene: TRBV12-3/TRBV12-4
CDR3 protein: ASSLEGFYGYT

CDR3 length: 11
V gene: TRBV7-9
CDR3 protein: ASSIGMNTEAF

CDR3 length: 21
V gene: TRBV10-3
CDR3 protein: AISATRTRVWCTRAQNTGELF

CDR3 length: 14
V gene: TRBV5-1
CDR3 protein: ASSLFTSKNTGELF

CDR3 length: 11
V gene: TRBV28
CDR3 protein: ASSLRGSYEQY

CDR3 length: 16
V gene: TRBV11-3
CDR3 protein: ASSFPLGDSYSNQPQH

CDR3 length: 13
V gene: TRBV5-1
CDR3 protein: ASSLGQGDTGELF

CDR3 length: 8
V gene: TRBV21-1
CDR3 protein: ASSNIEAF

CDR3 length: 13
V gene: TRBV14
CDR3 protein: ASSHRQGLGYGYT

CDR3 length: 16
V gene: TRBV3-1/TRBV3-2
CDR3 protein: ASSQQGQDSGGANVLT

CDR3 length: 14
V gene: TRBV4-2
CDR3 protein: ASSQDGGAGANVLT

CDR3 length: 12
V gene: TRBV3-1/TRBV3-2
CDR3 protein: ASSQDLGTVEQY